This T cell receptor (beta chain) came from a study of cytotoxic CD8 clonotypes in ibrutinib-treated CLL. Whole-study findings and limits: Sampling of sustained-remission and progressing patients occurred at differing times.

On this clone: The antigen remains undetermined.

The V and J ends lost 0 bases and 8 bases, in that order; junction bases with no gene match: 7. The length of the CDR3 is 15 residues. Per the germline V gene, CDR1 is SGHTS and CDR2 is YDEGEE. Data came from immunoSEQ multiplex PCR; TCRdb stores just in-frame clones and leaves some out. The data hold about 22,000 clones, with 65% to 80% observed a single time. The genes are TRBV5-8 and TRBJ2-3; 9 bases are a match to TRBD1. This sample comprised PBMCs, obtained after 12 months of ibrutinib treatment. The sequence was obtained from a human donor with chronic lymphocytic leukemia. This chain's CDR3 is CASSLAVTGGGTQYF. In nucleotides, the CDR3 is TGTGCCAGCAGCTTGGCCGTGACAGGGGGTGGTACGCAGTATTTT. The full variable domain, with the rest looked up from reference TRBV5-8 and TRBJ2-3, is EAGVTQSPTHLIKTRGQQATLRCSPISGHTSVYWYQQALGLGLQFLLWYDEGEERNRGNFPPRFSGRQFPNYSSELNVNALELEDSALYLCASSLAVTGGGTQYFGPGTRLTVL.